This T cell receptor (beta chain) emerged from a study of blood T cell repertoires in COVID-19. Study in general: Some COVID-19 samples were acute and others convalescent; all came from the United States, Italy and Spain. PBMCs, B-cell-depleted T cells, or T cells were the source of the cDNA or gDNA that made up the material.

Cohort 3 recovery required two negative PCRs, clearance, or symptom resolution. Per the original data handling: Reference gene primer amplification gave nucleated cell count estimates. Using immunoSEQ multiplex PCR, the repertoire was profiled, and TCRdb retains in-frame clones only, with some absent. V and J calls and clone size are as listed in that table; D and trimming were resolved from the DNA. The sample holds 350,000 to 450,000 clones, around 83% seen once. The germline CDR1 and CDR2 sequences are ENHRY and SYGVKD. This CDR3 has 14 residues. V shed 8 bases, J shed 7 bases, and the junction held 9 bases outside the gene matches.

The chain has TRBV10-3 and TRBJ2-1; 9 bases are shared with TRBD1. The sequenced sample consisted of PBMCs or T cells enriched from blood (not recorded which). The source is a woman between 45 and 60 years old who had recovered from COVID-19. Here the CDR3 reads CAIFSGQGKNEQFF. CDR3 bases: TGTGCCATCTTCTCCGGACAGGGGAAAAATGAGCAGTTCTTC.